One T cell receptor beta chain is described in this entry. These data come from a study of blood T cell repertoires in COVID-19. For the study at large: Specimens from acute and convalescent COVID-19 originated in the United States, Italy and Spain.

The V and J ends lost 4 bases and 4 bases, in that order; junction bases with no gene match: 12. The CDR3 contains 18 residues. Germline CDR1 MNHEY, CDR2 SMNVEV (reference sequence). Authors' data handling: Amplification from reference gene primers served as the basis for estimated nucleated cell counts. Here immunoSEQ multiplex PCR was the method, and the copy in TCRdb shows in-frame clones only, minus some. V and J calls and clone size follow that table, whereas D and trimming were derived from the DNA. The table lists a few hundred thousand clones, roughly 90% of them singletons. Followed over time, Seattle patients had been enrolled while infection was active.

The chain uses TRBV27 and TRBJ1-5; 11 nucleotides match TRBD1. The TCR originated in a woman aged 30 to 39 with COVID-19, enrolled during active disease. The sequenced sample was peripheral blood. The CDR3 region has the DNA TGTGCCAGCAGTTCTAGAGAACTCGGGACAGGGGGTAATCAGCCCCAGCATTTT. Translating it yields CASSSRELGTGGNQPQHF.